The rows below give T cell receptor beta chains drawn from one sample of a study of blood T cell repertoires in COVID-19. Assay used: immunoSEQ multiplex PCR; TCRdb lists only in-frame clones, some missing. The sample carries tens of thousands of clones, 85% to 90% recorded once. Sequencing was performed on peripheral blood. These receptors were collected from an elderly man with acute or convalescent COVID-19. The CDR3 runs from the conserved cysteine through the conserved F or W. Fields, in order: clone size, J gene, D gene, V gene, CDR3 DNA, CDR3 protein. D genes are given only for firm matches. Clone size is given for some rows only: seen once, a few or many times, or a class if the clone is expanded.

NA TRBJ2-3 TRBD2 TRBV19 TGTGCCAGTTCCACCCGACGGGGGGGCACAGATACGCAGTATTTT CASSTRRGGTDTQYF
few TRBJ2-7 TRBD2 TRBV7-8 TGTGCCAGCAGCTTTGGGATAGCGGGAGTCCGCGAGCAGTACTTC CASSFGIAGVREQYF
NA TRBJ2-1 NA TRBV20-1 TGCAGTGCTAGAGCTTATAATGAGCAGTTCTTC CSARAYNEQFF
few TRBJ1-6 TRBD1 TRBV10-3 TGTGCCATCAGCCCAGGGGGCTCACCCCTCCACTTT CAISPGGSPLHF
NA TRBJ1-4 TRBD1 TRBV4-2 TGTGCCAGCAGCCAAGGTTCTCTGGGGACAGGGACTGAAAAACTGTTTTTT CASSQGSLGTGTEKLFF
NA TRBJ2-2 TRBD1 TRBV10-3 TGTGCCATCAGTGGGACAGGGACGAACACCGGGGAGCTGTTTTTT CAISGTGTNTGELFF
NA TRBJ2-1 TRBD2 TRBV28 TGTGCCAGCAGTTTCCCGGGAGGGCCCAGTGAGCAGTTCTTC CASSFPGGPSEQFF
NA TRBJ2-5 TRBD1 TRBV18 TGTGCCAGCTCACCGACAGGGACAGAGGGGACCCAGTACTTC CASSPTGTEGTQYF
once TRBJ1-4 NA TRBV9 TGTGCCAGCAGCCCCAGCGGAGGGCAGGTTGGGGAAAAACTGTTTTTT CASSPSGGQVGEKLFF
NA TRBJ1-2 NA TRBV10-3 TGTGCCATCAGGGCTGGGACTCTTCACTATGGCTACACCTTC CAIRAGTLHYGYTF
NA TRBJ2-7 TRBD2 TRBV7-2 TGTGCCAGCAGCTTCGAGGGGACTAGCGGGAGGCCCGCGTACTTC CASSFEGTSGRPAYF
NA TRBJ2-2 NA TRBV19 TGTGCCAGTAGTATCTCCCCAGGGACCGGGGAGCTGTTTTTT CASSISPGTGELFF
NA TRBJ2-3 NA TRBV5-1 TGCGCCAGCAGCGCGAGCCAGCGGAGCACAGATACGCAGTATTTT CASSASQRSTDTQYF
NA TRBJ1-6 NA TRBV2 TGTGCCAGCAGTACGGATCAGGGACCCCTCCACTTT CASSTDQGPLHF
NA TRBJ1-2 NA TRBV18 TGTGCCAGCTCACCACCGGGACATGATGGCTACACCTTC CASSPPGHDGYTF
NA TRBJ2-1 TRBD1 TRBV6-5 TGTGCCAGCAGTCGACAGGGATACAATGAGCAGTTCTTC CASSRQGYNEQFF
NA TRBJ2-1 TRBD2 TRBV6-2/TRBV6-3 TGTGCCAGCAGTTACAAGATAAGCGGGAGGGCCTACAATGAGCAGTTCTTC CASSYKISGRAYNEQFF
once TRBJ1-3 NA TRBV30 TGTGCCTGGAGTGCGCTGACGGGGGTAAACACCATATATTTT CAWSALTGVNTIYF